This record concerns one TCR beta chain sequence. Antigen: not known. These data are taken from a study of cytomegalovirus exposure and HLA in healthy donors. The study, taken as a whole, reports: A previous analysis found most TCR beta V segments productive roughly 87% or roughly 30% of the time.

The PCR contained 60 Vbeta and 13 Jbeta primers. Assay: immunoSEQ multiplex PCR; the TCRdb copy retains only in-frame clones and omits some. The data show 160,000 or so clones, 60% to 85% seen once. Germline-derived CDR1 and CDR2 are MNHEY and SMNVEV (reference sequence). The CDR3 contains 12 residues. V trimming: 6 bases; J trimming: 6 bases; junction bases outside the gene matches: 4. Sequenced material: PBMCs. The origin of this receptor is a woman under 40 in good health and CMV-seronegative. This chain joins TRBV27 and TRBJ2-7; TRBD1 agrees at 8 bases. The CDR3 nucleotides read TGTGCCAGCAGGCAGGGGGCGGGCGAGCAGTACTTC. Its translation is CASRQGAGEQYF.